The sequence of this TCR beta chain was determined in a study of T cell repertoires in cytomegalovirus infection (dated by TCRdb to 2018 to 2020). Notes on the research overall: Alongside well-studied HLA-B-restricted epitopes, the peptide stimulations were aimed at recently identified HLA-C-restricted CMV epitopes, whose presentation resists viral immunomodulation. Because public TCR beta signatures pointed to carriage of CMV infection together with the matching HLA type, the HLA type of each donor mattered for the analysis.

With regard to this clonotype: Its target antigen remains unknown. No base quality values were provided; no much bigger clone lies one nucleotide off.

The sequencing machine was an Illumina HiSeq 1500. TCRdb reworked the public reads: Q25 trimming with fastp, MiXCR clone assembly, productive beta chains retained. Each CDR3 protein gets just one entry, which takes the most common genes and DNA from the rows behind it. The sample table holds about 570,000 distinct CDR3 sequences, of which under 45% were seen once. Of the sample, about half is held by the ten largest clones. Ends trimmed: V by 10 bases, J by 2 bases; bases unmatched to a gene: 4. The CDR3, cysteine through phenylalanine, is 12 amino acids long. Only CDR3 DNA is held: 36 bases, read in frame from base 1. The germline V gene supplies CDR1 ENHRY and CDR2 SYGVKD. Interpreted using the paper, the treatment or condition label stands for: in vitro stimulation with specific CMV peptide epitopes to enrich CMV-specific T cells. Results the study describes overall, beyond this receptor: The ex vivo response was dominated by HLA-C-restricted CMV-specific TCR beta clonotypes, which also provided the single most frequent clonotype in two of eight donors. In both this cohort and an independent cohort of 300 to 450 donors, the cumulative frequency of public TCR beta family members distinguished carriers of CMV infection plus the relevant HLA type.

The rearranged segments are TRBV10-3 and TRBJ1-2, with 7 junctional bases fitting TRBD1. The receptor comes from a human donor in good health (CMV status not recorded). Some clones in this sample may be carry-over from other donors' samples. The sample here was cultured PBMCs, taken from culture after CMV antigen stimulation. CDR3 protein: CASATGNYGYTF. Here is the DNA: TGTGCCAGCGCGACAGGGAACTATGGCTACACCTTC.